One sample yielded the 30 T cell receptor beta chains listed below, sequenced in a study of blood T cell repertoires in COVID-19. The repertoire was sequenced with immunoSEQ multiplex PCR; TCRdb's copy has only in-frame clones and lacks some. This sample has about 190,000 clones, with under 85% found just once. The material sequenced was peripheral blood. All receptors come from a man older than 75 with COVID-19, enrolled during active disease.

The genes are TRBV5-1 and TRBJ1-2; 9 nucleotides agree with TRBD1. Losses at the gene ends were 4 bases for V and 4 bases for J; bases not matched to a gene: 8. This CDR3 has 15 amino acids. Per the germline V gene, CDR1 is SGHRS and CDR2 is YFSETQ. CDR3 sequence reads: CASSPGDREIYGYTF. The CDR3 DNA is TGCGCCAGCAGCCCAGGGGACAGGGAAATCTATGGCTACACCTTC.

The chain joins TRBV18 to TRBJ1-2, with 7 bases fitting TRBD1. The CDR3 is made up of 14 amino acids. The V and J ends lost 3 bases and 2 bases, in that order; junction bases with no gene match: 3. Germline values: CDR1 KGHSH, CDR2 LQKENI. In DNA, the CDR3 is TGTGCCAGCTCACCTCGGACAGGCAACTATGGCTACACCTTC. Translation: CASSPRTGNYGYTF.

The chain carries TRBV7-9 and TRBJ2-2; 7 bases align to TRBD1. Germline assignment: CDR1 SEHNR and CDR2 FQNEAQ (reference sequence). Germline trimming cut 5 bases from V and 0 bases from J; bases unmatched to any gene: 3. CDR3 length equals 15 residues. The CDR3 loop reads CASSPGTANTGELFF. In DNA form, the CDR3 reads TGTGCCAGCAGCCCCGGGACAGCGAACACCGGGGAGCTGTTTTTT.

The CDR3 DNA sequence: TGTGCCAGCAGCTTGGTAGGACAGGGGACAGATACGCAGTATTTT. Residues: CASSLVGQGTDTQYF. V usage is TRBV5-6 and J usage is TRBJ2-3; 9 bases line up with TRBD1. CDR1 and CDR2 from the germline V gene are SGHDT and YYEEEE. Trimming took 0 bases from V and 3 from J; bases not matched to a gene: 2. CDR3 length: 15 amino acids.

The gene calls are TRBV3-1 (or the pseudogene TRBV3-2) and TRBJ2-1; the D gene is possibly TRBD2 (6 bases). V was pared by 7 bases and J by 5 bases, with 9 bases between. The CDR3 is 12 amino acids. Germline V gene data show CDR1 as LGHDT and CDR2 as YNNKEL (reference sequence). CDR3: CASKRGNNEQFF. The CDR3 coding sequence is TGTGCCAGCAAACGGGGGAACAATGAGCAGTTCTTC.

In DNA form, the CDR3 reads TGTGCCAGTAGTATAGATCCCGGAAAACTGTTTTTT. This gives the protein CASSIDPGKLFF. This chain uses TRBV19 with TRBJ1-4; D not certain. Trimming shortened V by 0 bases and J by 10 bases, and 6 bases separated the two germline ends. The germline V gene has CDR1 LNHDA and CDR2 SQIVND (reference sequence). This CDR3 is 12 amino acids long.

This rearrangement joins TRBV10-3 to TRBJ1-2; TRBD1 might be the D (5 bases). CDR3 length: 14 residues. CDR1 and CDR2 from the germline V gene are ENHRY and SYGVKD. The V gene lost 6 bases and the J gene lost 4 bases, with 15 bases spanning the gap. The CDR3 here is CAIRGEGRSYGYTF. As DNA, the CDR3 is TGTGCCATCAGGGGGGAGGGCAGGAGCTATGGCTACACCTTC.

The rearrangement joins TRBV6-1 to TRBJ1-1; D is ambiguous. This CDR3 spans 14 amino acids. V lost 2 bases and J 7 bases, leaving 14 bases between the germline ends. CDR1 is MNHNS and CDR2 is SASEGT in the germline V gene. The chain's CDR3 is CASSEPVSPREAFF. The CDR3 nucleotides are TGTGCCAGCAGTGAACCGGTGTCACCTCGTGAAGCTTTCTTT.

The chain employs TRBV6-5 and TRBJ1-5, with TRBD1 matching 7 bases. This CDR3 is 15 amino acids long. CDR1 and CDR2 (germline): MNHEY, SVGAGI. The V and J ends lost 2 bases and 0 bases, in that order; junction bases with no gene match: 1. This CDR3 is CASSYTGASNQPQHF. CDR3 DNA sequence: TGTGCCAGCAGTTACACAGGGGCTAGCAATCAGCCCCAGCATTTT.

The chain carries TRBV19 and TRBJ1-5, with 9 bases identical to TRBD1. CDR1 LNHDA and CDR2 SQIVND come from the germline V gene (reference sequence). The CDR3 consists of 16 residues. Trimming cost V 5 bases and J 6 bases; bases outside gene matches: 11. CDR3 in amino acids: CASSPGWDREGQPQHF. The DNA of the CDR3 is TGTGCCAGTAGTCCCGGCTGGGACAGGGAGGGTCAGCCCCAGCATTTT.

The rearrangement uses TRBV5-4 and TRBJ2-1; D is unclear. Germline CDR1 SGHNT, CDR2 YYREEE (reference sequence). The CDR3 runs to 14 residues. V was cut by 0 bases and J by 10 bases, with 14 bases left in between. In DNA, the CDR3 is TGTGCCAGCAGCTTGGCGAAAGAGGCTGGGGAGCAGTTCTTC. This encodes CASSLAKEAGEQFF. The full variable domain, with the rest looked up from reference TRBV5-4 and TRBJ2-1, is ETGVTQSPTHLIKTRGQQVTLRCSSQSGHNTVSWYQQALGQGPQFIFQYYREEENGRGNFPPRFSGLQFPNYSSELNVNALELDDSALYLCASSLAKEAGEQFFGPGTRLTVL.

This rearrangement joins TRBV10-3 to TRBJ1-2; TRBD1 is a possible D gene (5 bases). Germline assignment: CDR1 ENHRY and CDR2 SYGVKD. This CDR3 has 16 amino acids. Trimming took 5 bases from V and 0 from J, leaving 16 bases between them. The CDR3 region is CAISPWGGRSNYGYTF. In DNA, the CDR3 is TGTGCCATCAGTCCCTGGGGGGGAAGATCTAACTATGGCTACACCTTC.

In this sample, this clone turned up many times. This rearrangement joins TRBV6-2 or TRBV6-3 to TRBJ1-5; no clear D gene. This CDR3 has 14 amino acids. The germline gives CDR1 MNHEY, CDR2 SVGEGT. Trimming left V 2 bases short and J 7 bases short, with 12 bases between. This CDR3 is CASSYRFERQPQHF. As DNA, the CDR3 is TGTGCCAGCAGTTACAGGTTTGAGCGACAGCCCCAGCATTTT.

This clone is a singleton in its sample. The chain couples TRBV27 to TRBJ1-6, with 10 positions matching TRBD1. The V and J ends lost 5 bases and 14 bases, in that order; junction bases with no gene match: 12. The CDR3 has 15 amino acids. The V gene's germline CDR1 is MNHEY and CDR2 SMNVEV (reference sequence). The CDR3 sequence: CASSGWTGGIGALHF. Here the CDR3 DNA reads TGTGCCAGCAGTGGATGGACAGGGGGTATTGGGGCCCTCCACTTT.

The genes are TRBV5-1 and TRBJ1-1; 10 positions match TRBD1. The V gene end was trimmed by 4 bases and the J gene end by 4 bases; junction bases not matched to a gene: 1. The CDR3 is 13 residues long. The germline V gene has CDR1 SGHRS and CDR2 YFSETQ. The CDR3 sequence: CASSRTGGTEAFF. In DNA, the CDR3 is TGCGCCAGCAGCCGGACAGGGGGCACTGAAGCTTTCTTT.

This chain joins TRBV6-5 and TRBJ2-7; 8 nucleotides line up with TRBD1. Losses at the gene ends were 4 bases for V and 3 bases for J; bases not matched to a gene: 8. The CDR3 runs to 15 residues. Germline V CDR1 and CDR2: MNHEY, SVGAGI. CDR3: CASSFDRGRFYEQYF. Here the CDR3 DNA reads TGTGCCAGCAGTTTTGACAGGGGACGTTTCTACGAGCAGTACTTC.

This chain joins TRBV5-1 and TRBJ1-4, with TRBD1 matching over 8 bases. Germline V gene sequence: CDR1 SGHRS, CDR2 YFSETQ. Germline trimming cut 4 bases from V and 8 bases from J; bases unmatched to any gene: 7. The CDR3 is made up of 14 amino acids. CDR3 amino acids: CASSPGQGYEKLFF. The DNA for the CDR3 is TGCGCCAGCAGCCCCGGACAGGGTTACGAAAAACTGTTTTTT.

The chain is built from TRBV2 and TRBJ1-2; a possible D gene is TRBD1 (5 bases). Per germline, CDR1 SNHLY and CDR2 FYNNEI. There are 13 residues in the CDR3. V was cut by 4 bases and J by 0 bases, with 6 bases left in between. CDR3 region: CASSGQSNYGYTF. The CDR3 coding sequence is TGTGCCAGCAGTGGACAGTCTAACTATGGCTACACCTTC.

J is TRBJ1-5 and V is TRBV6-6, with 8 bases fitting TRBD1. This CDR3 comprises 14 residues. With V trimmed by 1 base and J by 7 bases, 3 bases remained unmatched. The V gene's germline CDR1 is MNHNY and CDR2 SVGAGI (reference sequence). The CDR3: CASSYWTGRQPQHF. The CDR3 bases are TGTGCCAGCAGTTACTGGACAGGGAGACAGCCCCAGCATTTT.

The V gene is TRBV18, the J gene TRBJ2-2, with TRBD1 as a possible D gene (5 bases). The length of the CDR3 is 16 residues. The V gene lost 3 bases and the J gene lost 0 bases, with 11 bases spanning the gap. Germline values: CDR1 KGHSH, CDR2 LQKENI. The CDR3: CASSPATAANTGELFF. Here the CDR3 DNA reads TGTGCCAGCTCACCGGCGACAGCAGCGAACACCGGGGAGCTGTTTTTT. The full variable domain, completed using reference TRBV18 and TRBJ2-2, is NAGVMQNPRHLVRRRGQEARLRCSPMKGHSHVYWYRQLPEEGLKFMVYLQKENIIDESGMPKERFSAEFPKEGPSILRIQQVVRGDSAAYFCASSPATAANTGELFFGEGSRLTVL.

The chain carries TRBV10-2 and TRBJ2-7; tentatively, D is TRBD1 (5 bases). Germline CDR1 is WSHSY and CDR2 is SAAADI. This CDR3 spans 13 amino acids. Trimming stripped 7 bases from V and 6 bases from J, with 16 bases between. For the CDR3, the DNA is TGCGCCAGCAATATAGACAGTACAAGCGAGCAGTACTTC. This gives the protein CASNIDSTSEQYF.

The chain uses TRBV12-5 and TRBJ1-5; D might be TRBD1 (5 bases). V was cut by 6 bases and J by 1 base, with 10 bases left in between. CDR3 length equals 14 residues. Germline V gene sequence: CDR1 LGHNT, CDR2 FRNRAP. The CDR3: CASGGDLSNQPQHF. The DNA for the CDR3 is TGTGCTAGTGGGGGGGACTTGAGCAATCAGCCCCAGCATTTT.

This chain uses TRBV9 with TRBJ2-5; 11 bases are shared with TRBD2. With V trimmed by 4 bases and J by 3 bases, 2 bases remained unmatched. CDR3 size: 14 residues. CDR1 is SGDLS and CDR2 is YYNGEE in the germline V gene. The CDR3 spells CASSPGLAEETQYF. The CDR3 nucleotides are TGTGCCAGCAGCCCGGGACTAGCGGAAGAGACCCAGTACTTC.

The V call is TRBV5-4, the J call TRBJ1-2; D is possibly TRBD1 (6 bases). Germline V CDR1 and CDR2: SGHNT, YYREEE (reference sequence). The CDR3 extends over 16 amino acids. The ends were cut back, 3 bases at V and 4 bases at J, with 19 bases in the middle. Written as DNA, the CDR3 is TGTGCCAGCAGCTCCGGGGGGACATCCACCTCCTATGGCTACACCTTC. It codes for CASSSGGTSTSYGYTF.

The chain links TRBV19 to TRBJ2-7; 8 positions match TRBD1. The germline V gene has CDR1 LNHDA and CDR2 SQIVND (reference sequence). The ends lost 3 bases at V and 2 bases at J; junction bases unmatched: 6. The CDR3 runs 15 residues. CDR3 loop: CASSMDDRGTYEQYF. The CDR3 nucleotides are TGTGCCAGTAGTATGGATGACAGGGGAACCTACGAGCAGTACTTC.

J is TRBJ2-4 and V is TRBV5-1, with TRBD1 matching over 9 bases. The V gene end was trimmed by 2 bases and the J gene end by 4 bases; junction bases not matched to a gene: 1. This CDR3 contains 14 residues. CDR1 SGHRS and CDR2 YFSETQ come from the germline V gene. CDR3 nucleotide sequence: TGCGCCAGCAGCTTCGACAGGGGGAAAAACATTCAGTACTTC. Amino acids: CASSFDRGKNIQYF.

The chain joins TRBV3-1 (or the pseudogene TRBV3-2) to TRBJ1-2; D is uncertain. Trimming removed 0 bases from V and 7 bases from J, with 12 bases in between. The CDR3 length is 14 residues. Germline CDR1 reads LGHDT; CDR2 reads YNNKEL (reference sequence). The CDR3 nucleotides are TGTGCCAGCAGCCAAGATGAAGGTTCGGGTGGCTACACCTTC. It translates to CASSQDEGSGGYTF.

The V and J genes are TRBV6-5 and TRBJ2-1; tentatively, D is TRBD2 (6 bases). The CDR3 loop spans 14 amino acids. CDR1 is MNHEY, CDR2 SVGAGI, per germline. Trimming removed 8 bases at V and 4 bases at J, with 15 bases between. DNA for the CDR3: TGTGCCAGCCACCGGGACTGGCCATACAATGAGCAGTTCTTC. It specifies CASHRDWPYNEQFF.

This chain links TRBV3-1 (or the pseudogene TRBV3-2) with TRBJ2-3, with D perhaps TRBD1 (5 bases). CDR3 length: 13 amino acids. CDR1 and CDR2 (germline): LGHDT, YNNKEL (reference sequence). V was cut by 11 bases and J by 3 bases, with 15 bases left in between. This CDR3 reads CASQGLGTDTQYF. CDR3 bases: TGTGCCTCGCAGGGCCTGGGGACAGATACGCAGTATTTT.

The J gene is TRBJ2-3, the V gene TRBV2; D may be TRBD2 (5 bases). Trimming removed 3 bases from V and 2 bases from J, with 15 bases in between. CDR1 and CDR2 from the germline V gene are SNHLY and FYNNEI. The CDR3 loop spans 16 amino acids. The CDR3 region has the DNA TGTGCCAGCAGTGATGGTCGACTAAGAACCACAGATACGCAGTATTTT. This sequence encodes CASSDGRLRTTDTQYF.